One and the same sample provided the 25 T cell receptor beta chains below, sequenced in a study of T cell clones after liver transplantation (dated by TCRdb to between 2018 and 2021). Preparation of the library involved the immunoSEQ multiplex PCR assay. Sourced from immuneACCESS, this table was stored by TCRdb with only in-frame sequences that have V and J called. A share of the clones is absent; for the studies checked, an unresolved V gene accounts for under half, and the remainder has no known explanation. The sample profile shows under 130,000 clones; 84% of them were found once. Jointly, the top ten make up around 2.9% of the sample. The sample in question was CD4+ T cells from blood, obtained approximately 4 years after liver transplant. The receptors shown here come from a human patient who received a liver transplant. Following a transplant, a fraction of the T cells may be traceable to the graft donor.

This clone came up a few times. This chain links TRBV7-8 with TRBJ1-1; D is unclear. CDR1 is SGHVS, CDR2 FQNEAQ, per germline. Trimming pared 6 bases from V and 0 bases from J, leaving 8 bases between. CDR3 length: 13 amino acids. This CDR3 reads CASRVTLNTEAFF. The CDR3 nucleotides read TGTGCCAGCAGGGTGACGCTGAACACTGAAGCTTTCTTT.

This sequence joins TRBV7-8 and TRBJ2-1; 8 nucleotides line up with TRBD2. The CDR3 has 19 residues. Trimming took 2 bases from V and 8 from J; bases not matched to a gene: 20. From germline, CDR1 is SGHVS and CDR2 FQNEAQ. In DNA form, the CDR3 reads TGTGCCAGCAGCTTACGAGCGGGGGTCCCCTCTAGAGGGCCCCATGAGCAGTTCTTC. This encodes CASSLRAGVPSRGPHEQFF.

The chain is built from TRBV19 and TRBJ2-3; D is unresolved. Germline loops: CDR1 LNHDA, CDR2 SQIVND (reference sequence). The CDR3 loop spans 16 amino acids. Trimming left V 4 bases short and J 2 bases short, with 16 bases between. DNA for the CDR3: TGTGCCAGTAGTAGGGGAAAATTAGAATTCACAGATACGCAGTATTTT. Protein: CASSRGKLEFTDTQYF.

V gene TRBV14 combines with J gene TRBJ1-1; D gene unclear. CDR3 length: 13 residues. Trimming stripped 4 bases from V and 0 bases from J, with 6 bases between. CDR1 is SGHDN and CDR2 is FVKESK in the germline V gene. CDR3 DNA sequence: TGTGCCAGCAGCCCTTCGGTGAACACTGAAGCTTTCTTT. This sequence encodes CASSPSVNTEAFF.

The chain combines TRBV5-1 with TRBJ1-5, with TRBD1 as a possible D gene (6 bases). This CDR3 is built from 14 residues. Germline loops: CDR1 SGHRS, CDR2 YFSETQ. V was cut by 4 bases and J by 7 bases, with 15 bases left in between. The DNA of the CDR3 is TGCGCCAGCAGCCCCATGGGGGGCAGACAGCCCCAGCATTTT. Translated: CASSPMGGRQPQHF.

This clone has more than one count but fewer than ten. The chain has TRBV9 and TRBJ1-5; no definite D call. This CDR3 is 15 amino acids long. Trimming removed 3 bases at V and 0 bases at J, with 10 bases between. Germline-derived CDR1 and CDR2 are SGDLS and YYNGEE. The CDR3 DNA reads TGTGCCAGCAGCGCAGGAGGTTATAGCAATCAGCCCCAGCATTTT. This sequence encodes CASSAGGYSNQPQHF. Looking up the rest from reference TRBV9 and TRBJ1-5 gives the full variable domain: DSGVTQTPKHLITATGQRVTLRCSPRSGDLSVYWYQQSLDQGLQFLIQYYNGEERAKGNILERFSAQQFPDLHSELNLSSLELGDSALYFCASSAGGYSNQPQHFGDGTRLSIL.

This clone has a single count. The V call is TRBV7-2, the J call TRBJ2-5; possibly TRBD2 for D (6 bases). The CDR3 totals 13 residues. CDR1 and CDR2 (germline): SGHTA, FQGNSA. Trimming took 6 bases from V and 5 from J, leaving 13 bases between them. The CDR3 reads CASSRGTHETQYF. For the CDR3, the DNA is TGTGCCAGCAGTCGGGGGACCCACGAGACCCAGTACTTC.

This chain connects TRBV6-5 to TRBJ1-4; possibly TRBD1 for D (5 bases). The CDR3 is 14 residues long. Germline CDR1 and CDR2: MNHEY and SVGAGI. V was trimmed by 6 bases and J by 7 bases, leaving 15 bases between them. Here the CDR3 reads CASRSPTRGEKLFF. CDR3 bases: TGTGCCAGCAGATCACCCACTAGGGGTGAAAAACTGTTTTTT.

V usage is TRBV19 and J usage is TRBJ1-6; 7 nucleotides agree with TRBD1. This CDR3 is 14 amino acids long. Germline values: CDR1 LNHDA, CDR2 SQIVND (reference sequence). The V gene end was trimmed by 4 bases and the J gene end by 3 bases; junction bases not matched to a gene: 0. CDR3 bases: TGTGCCAGTAGTAGGGACAGCTATAATTCACCCCTCCACTTT. Its protein product is CASSRDSYNSPLHF.

This clone occurred once. The V call is TRBV6-4, the J call TRBJ1-1, with 11 positions matching TRBD1. Unmatched junction bases numbered 8, after V lost 5 bases and J lost 0 bases. Germline V gene lookup returns CDR1 MRHNA and CDR2 SNTAGT. The CDR3 totals 17 residues. In DNA, the CDR3 is TGTGCCAGCAGTTTATCGGGACAGGGGGGAGTGAACACTGAAGCTTTCTTT. Its protein is CASSLSGQGGVNTEAFF.

The gene calls are TRBV6-5 and TRBJ2-2; 8 bases are shared with TRBD2. Per the germline V gene, CDR1 is MNHEY and CDR2 is SVGAGI. Losses at the gene ends were 2 bases for V and 4 bases for J; bases not matched to a gene: 3. The CDR3 has 15 residues. The CDR3 reads CASSYNAGGTGELFF. The DNA for the CDR3 is TGTGCCAGCAGTTACAACGCGGGGGGCACCGGGGAGCTGTTTTTT.

The chain couples TRBV7-9 to TRBJ1-3; D uncertain. Deletions cut 9 bases from V and 4 bases from J, with 4 bases between. The germline V gene encodes CDR1 SEHNR and CDR2 FQNEAQ (reference sequence). This CDR3 region has 10 residues. CDR3 region: CASSGNTIYF. CDR3 in DNA: TGTGCCAGTTCCGGAAACACCATATATTTT.

V and J are TRBV6-6 and TRBJ2-5, with 10 bases aligning to TRBD1. V was pared by 5 bases and J by 3 bases, with 6 bases of the junction left unmatched. Germline lookup yields CDR1 MNHNY and CDR2 SVGAGI (reference sequence). This CDR3 contains 15 residues. CDR3 DNA sequence: TGTGCCAGCAGTACATCCGGGACAGGGGAAGAGACCCAGTACTTC. Encoded protein: CASSTSGTGEETQYF.

This chain uses TRBV7-2 with TRBJ2-3; TRBD2 is a possible D gene (5 bases). The CDR3 runs 12 residues. V lost 7 bases and J lost 3, with 8 bases in between. CDR1 and CDR2 from the germline V gene are SGHTA and FQGNSA. Here the CDR3 DNA reads TGTGCCAGCACCCCGGGGACAGATACGCAGTATTTT. Translated: CASTPGTDTQYF.

The chain uses TRBV4-1 and TRBJ2-1, with D unclear. In germline, CDR1 is MGHRA, CDR2 YSYEKL. The length of the CDR3 is 16 residues. V was clipped by 0 bases and J by 0 bases, with 9 bases between them. DNA for the CDR3: TGCGCCAGCAGCCAAGAGGACGCGAGCTCCTACAATGAGCAGTTCTTC. Translation: CASSQEDASSYNEQFF.

The chain combines TRBV4-2 with TRBJ2-3; 8 bases map to TRBD2. From germline, CDR1 is LGHNA and CDR2 YNFKEQ. V was pared by 0 bases and J by 3 bases, with 11 bases of the junction left unmatched. This CDR3 is 18 amino acids long. CDR3: CASSQDRFPGGATDTQYF. Here the CDR3 DNA reads TGTGCCAGCAGCCAAGATAGGTTCCCGGGGGGGGCGACAGATACGCAGTATTTT.

This chain connects TRBV27 to TRBJ2-6; TRBD1 is a possible D gene (6 bases). With 3 bases removed from V and 4 bases from J, the gap between germline ends came to 19 bases. The CDR3 covers 18 residues. The germline gives CDR1 MNHEY, CDR2 SMNVEV (reference sequence). CDR3 nucleotides: TGTGCCAGCAGTTTCAGGTCAGGGGAGATTCGCGGGGCCAACGTCCTGACTTTC. Translating it yields CASSFRSGEIRGANVLTF.

The chain combines TRBV19 with TRBJ2-1, with D unresolved. Germline V CDR1 and CDR2: LNHDA, SQIVND (reference sequence). The CDR3 has 13 residues. The V end was cut by 1 base, the J end by 9 bases, with 10 bases between. In DNA form, the CDR3 reads TGTGCCAGTAGTATAGGGCTGGCTTTTGAGCAGTTCTTC. This sequence encodes CASSIGLAFEQFF.

This chain connects TRBV18 to TRBJ2-3, with D unclear. CDR1 and CDR2 from the germline V gene are KGHSH and LQKENI. This CDR3 contains 13 residues. The V and J ends lost 5 bases and 5 bases respectively, with 11 bases between them. The CDR3 DNA follows: TGTGCCAGCTCATCAGAGGTGGGAGATACGCAGTATTTT. This translates into CASSSEVGDTQYF. Based on the CDR3 plus reference TRBV18 and TRBJ2-3, the full variable domain is NAGVMQNPRHLVRRRGQEARLRCSPMKGHSHVYWYRQLPEEGLKFMVYLQKENIIDESGMPKERFSAEFPKEGPSILRIQQVVRGDSAAYFCASSSEVGDTQYFGPGTRLTVL.

The chain combines TRBV7-6 with TRBJ1-5; D gene unclear. CDR1 SGHVS and CDR2 FNYEAQ come from the germline V gene. The V end lost 1 base, the J end lost 0 bases, and 7 bases lay between the germline ends. The CDR3 has 15 amino acids. CDR3 sequence: CASSLDRGSNQPQHF. The CDR3, as DNA: TGTGCCAGCAGCTTAGATAGAGGTAGCAATCAGCCCCAGCATTTT.

The V call is TRBV5-6, the J call TRBJ2-1, with D possibly matching TRBD2 (7 bases). Trimming removed 2 bases at V and 3 bases at J, with 12 bases between. The CDR3 contains 15 residues. Germline V CDR1 and CDR2: SGHDT, YYEEEE. CDR3 sequence: CASSFGGAGYNEQFF. Here the CDR3 DNA reads TGTGCCAGCAGCTTTGGGGGGGCTGGCTACAATGAGCAGTTCTTC. Combining the CDR3 with reference TRBV5-6 and TRBJ2-1 gives the whole variable domain DAGVTQSPTHLIKTRGQQVTLRCSPKSGHDTVSWYQQALGQGPQFIFQYYEEEERQRGNFPDRFSGHQFPNYSSELNVNALLLGDSALYLCASSFGGAGYNEQFFGPGTRLTVL.

The V gene is TRBV27, the J gene TRBJ2-6, with D possibly TRBD1 on 5 matching bases. Trimming took off 2 bases at V and 2 bases at J, with 13 bases between the two ends. Per germline, CDR1 MNHEY and CDR2 SMNVEV (reference sequence). The CDR3 extends over 17 amino acids. CDR3 residues: CASSLETLGAGANVLTF. In nucleotides, the CDR3 is TGTGCCAGCAGTTTAGAGACTCTAGGGGCTGGGGCCAACGTCCTGACTTTC.

This clone was recorded many times. The rearrangement joins TRBV19 to TRBJ1-5; possibly TRBD1 for D (5 bases). The CDR3 spans 16 residues. Trimming took 6 bases from V and 6 from J, leaving 21 bases between them. The V gene's germline CDR1 is LNHDA and CDR2 SQIVND (reference sequence). CDR3 protein: CASSLDQGSSSQPQHF. CDR3 bases: TGTGCCAGTAGCCTTGATCAGGGCTCTAGTAGTCAGCCCCAGCATTTT.

The rearrangement joins TRBV18 to TRBJ1-4; a possible D gene is TRBD1 (6 bases). Trimming cost V 2 bases and J 12 bases, with 10 bases left between them. The CDR3 runs 12 residues. Germline values: CDR1 KGHSH, CDR2 LQKENI. In nucleotides, the CDR3 is TGTGCCAGCTCACCAAGACAGGACGAACTGTTTTTT. Residues: CASSPRQDELFF.

The chain has TRBV7-2 and TRBJ2-3; D gene ambiguous. The CDR3 length is 11 residues. The V end was cut by 5 bases, the J end by 6 bases, with 6 bases between. Germline CDR1 reads SGHTA; CDR2 reads FQGNSA. The DNA for the CDR3 is TGTGCCAGCAGCCCTAGGGATACGCAGTATTTT. This gives the protein CASSPRDTQYF.